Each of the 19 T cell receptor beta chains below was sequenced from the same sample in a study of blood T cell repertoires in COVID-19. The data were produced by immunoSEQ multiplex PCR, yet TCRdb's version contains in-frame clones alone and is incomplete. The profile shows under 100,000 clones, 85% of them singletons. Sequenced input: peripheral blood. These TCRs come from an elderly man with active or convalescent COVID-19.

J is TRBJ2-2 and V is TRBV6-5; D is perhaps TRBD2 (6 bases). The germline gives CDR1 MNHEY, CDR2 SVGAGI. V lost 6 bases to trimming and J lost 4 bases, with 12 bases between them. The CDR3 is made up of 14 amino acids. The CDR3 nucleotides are TGTGCCAGCAGGCGGGACCCATCCACCGGGGAGCTGTTTTTT. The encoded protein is CASRRDPSTGELFF.

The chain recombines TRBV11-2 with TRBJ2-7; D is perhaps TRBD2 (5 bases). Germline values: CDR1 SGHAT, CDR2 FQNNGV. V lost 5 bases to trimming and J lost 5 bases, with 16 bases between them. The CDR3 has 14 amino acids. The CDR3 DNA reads TGTGCCAGCAGCCCCGACCGAACTAGAGACGAGCAGTACGTC. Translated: CASSPDRTRDEQYV.

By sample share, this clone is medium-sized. The CDR3 bases are TGTGCCAGCAGCCAAGCTACTAGCGGGGGGAGACGGGAGACCCAGTACTTC. Translation: CASSQATSGGRRETQYF. This chain joins TRBV4-2 and TRBJ2-5; TRBD2 matches at 12 bases. CDR1 is LGHNA and CDR2 is YNFKEQ in the germline V gene. The CDR3 contains 17 residues. J gave up 5 bases and V 1 base, and 8 bases lay outside the gene matches.

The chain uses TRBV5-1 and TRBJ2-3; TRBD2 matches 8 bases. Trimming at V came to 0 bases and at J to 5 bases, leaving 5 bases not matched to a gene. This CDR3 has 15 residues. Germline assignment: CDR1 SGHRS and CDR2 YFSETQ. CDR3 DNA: TGCGCCAGCAGCTTGGCGGGAGGGCCGAGAGATACGCAGTATTTT. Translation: CASSLAGGPRDTQYF.

CDR3 bases: TGTGCCACCAGCAGAGATCGGTTCTACGAGCAGTACGTC. Its translation: CATSRDRFYEQYV. The chain has TRBV15 and TRBJ2-7; D is ambiguous. The V gene's germline CDR1 is LNHNV and CDR2 YYDKDF (reference sequence). The V and J ends lost 0 bases and 3 bases respectively, with 6 bases between them. CDR3 size: 13 residues.

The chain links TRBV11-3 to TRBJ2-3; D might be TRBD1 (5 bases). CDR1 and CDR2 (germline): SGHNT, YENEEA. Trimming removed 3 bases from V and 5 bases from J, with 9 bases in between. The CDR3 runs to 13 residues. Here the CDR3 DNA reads TGTGCCAGCAGCTTGACAGTTGTAGATACGCAGTATTTT. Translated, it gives CASSLTVVDTQYF.

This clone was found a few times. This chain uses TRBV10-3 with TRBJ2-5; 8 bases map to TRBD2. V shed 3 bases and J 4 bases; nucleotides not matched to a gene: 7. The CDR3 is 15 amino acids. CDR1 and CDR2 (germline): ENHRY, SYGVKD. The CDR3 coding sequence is TGTGCCATCAGTGAAAGTAGCGGGAATGGAGAGACCCAGTACTTC. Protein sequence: CAISESSGNGETQYF.

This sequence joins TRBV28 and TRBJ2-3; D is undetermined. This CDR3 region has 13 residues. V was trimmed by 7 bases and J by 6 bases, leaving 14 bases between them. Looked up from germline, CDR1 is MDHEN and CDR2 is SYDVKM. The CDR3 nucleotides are TGTGCCAGCAATCCCTCTCCCTCGGATACGCAGTATTTT. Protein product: CASNPSPSDTQYF.

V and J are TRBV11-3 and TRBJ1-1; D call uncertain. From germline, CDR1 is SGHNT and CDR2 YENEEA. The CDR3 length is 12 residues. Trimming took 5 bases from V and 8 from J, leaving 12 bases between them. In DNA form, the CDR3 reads TGTGCCAGCAGCATGGTCCCACACGAAGCTTTCTTT. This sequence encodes CASSMVPHEAFF. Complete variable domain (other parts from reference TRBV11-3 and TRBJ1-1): EAGVVQSPRYKIIEKKQPVAFWCNPISGHNTLYWYLQNLGQGPELLIRYENEEAVDDSQLPKDRFSAERLKGVDSTLKIQPAELGDSAVYLCASSMVPHEAFFGQGTRLTVV.

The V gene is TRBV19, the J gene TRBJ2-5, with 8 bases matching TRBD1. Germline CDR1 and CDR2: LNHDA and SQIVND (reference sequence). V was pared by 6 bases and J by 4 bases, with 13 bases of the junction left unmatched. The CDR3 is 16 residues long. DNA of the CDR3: TGTGCCAGTAGCAGAAGGCTAAGGACAGGGTCAGAGACCCAGTACTTC. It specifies CASSRRLRTGSETQYF.

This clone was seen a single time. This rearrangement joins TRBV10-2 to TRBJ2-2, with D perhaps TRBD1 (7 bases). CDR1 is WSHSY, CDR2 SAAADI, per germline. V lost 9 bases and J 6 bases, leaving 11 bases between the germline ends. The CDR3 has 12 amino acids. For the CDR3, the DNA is TGCGCCAGTCAGGGGGAGGCCGGGGAGCTGTTTTTT. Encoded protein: CASQGEAGELFF.

The CDR3: CASSRDRGAYEQYV. The DNA of the CDR3 is TGTGCCAGCAGCAGGGACAGGGGCGCCTACGAGCAGTACGTC. The chain carries TRBV2 and TRBJ2-7, with 10 bases that match TRBD1. Germline V gene lookup returns CDR1 SNHLY and CDR2 FYNNEI. J lost 2 bases, V lost 6 bases, and 4 bases had no gene match. This CDR3 spans 14 amino acids.

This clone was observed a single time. CDR3 nucleotide sequence: TGTGCCAGCAGGGACAGGGCTCTCCAAGAGACCCAGTACTTC. Protein sequence: CASRDRALQETQYF. The chain joins TRBV2 to TRBJ2-5, with TRBD1 matching 8 bases. The CDR3 consists of 14 residues. The junction had 4 bases not matched to a gene; V was cut back by 6 bases and J by 1 base. Germline assignment: CDR1 SNHLY and CDR2 FYNNEI. Full variable domain (remainder filled in from reference TRBV2 and TRBJ2-5): EPEVTQTPSHQVTQMGQEVILRCVPISNHLYFYWYRQILGQKVEFLVSFYNNEISEKSEIFDDQFSVERPDGSNFTLKIRSTKLEDSAMYFCASRDRALQETQYFGPGTRLLVL.

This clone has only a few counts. The CDR3 reads CATSDGGRTYNEQFF. The CDR3 DNA is TGTGCCACCAGTGATGGAGGACGGACCTACAATGAGCAGTTCTTC. V is TRBV24-1 and J is TRBJ2-1; D is perhaps TRBD2 (5 bases). This CDR3 region has 15 residues. Germline V lookup: CDR1 KGHDR, CDR2 SFDVKD. The germline V and J ends were trimmed by 3 bases and 2 bases, with 10 bases remaining between them.

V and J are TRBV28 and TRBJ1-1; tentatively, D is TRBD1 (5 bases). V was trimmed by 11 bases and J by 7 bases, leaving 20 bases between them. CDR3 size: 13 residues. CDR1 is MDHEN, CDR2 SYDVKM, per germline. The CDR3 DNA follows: TGTGCCGGCGCCGGAGGGGAGCCCCGTGAAGCTTTCTTT. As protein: CAGAGGEPREAFF.

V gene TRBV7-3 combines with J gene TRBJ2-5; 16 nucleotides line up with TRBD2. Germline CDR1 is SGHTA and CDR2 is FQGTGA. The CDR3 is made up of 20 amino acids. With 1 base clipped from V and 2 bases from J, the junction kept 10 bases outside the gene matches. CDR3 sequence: CASSLRRGLAGGPHQETQYF. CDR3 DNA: TGTGCCAGCAGCTTAAGGCGGGGACTAGCGGGAGGGCCGCATCAAGAGACCCAGTACTTC.

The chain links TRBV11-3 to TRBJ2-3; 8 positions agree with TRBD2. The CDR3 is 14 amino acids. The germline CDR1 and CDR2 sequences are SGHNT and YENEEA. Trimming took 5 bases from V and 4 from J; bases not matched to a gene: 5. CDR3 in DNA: TGTGCCAGCAGCACCGGGGGGGCCTCAGATACGCAGTATTTT. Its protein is CASSTGGASDTQYF.

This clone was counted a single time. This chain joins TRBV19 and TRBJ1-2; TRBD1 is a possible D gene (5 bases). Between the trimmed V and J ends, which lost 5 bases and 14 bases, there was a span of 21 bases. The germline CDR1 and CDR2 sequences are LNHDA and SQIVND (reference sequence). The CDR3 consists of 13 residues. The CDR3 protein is CASSGGGRLGGTF. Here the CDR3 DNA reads TGTGCCAGTAGTGGGGGAGGACGGCTTGGTGGGACCTTC.

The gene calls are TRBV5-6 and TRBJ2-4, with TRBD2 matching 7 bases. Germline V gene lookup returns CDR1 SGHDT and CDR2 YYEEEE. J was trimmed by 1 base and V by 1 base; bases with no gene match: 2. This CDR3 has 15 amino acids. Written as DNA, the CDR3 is TGTGCCAGCAGCTTGCTCGGGGGGGCCAAAAACATTCAGTACTTC. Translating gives CASSLLGGAKNIQYF.